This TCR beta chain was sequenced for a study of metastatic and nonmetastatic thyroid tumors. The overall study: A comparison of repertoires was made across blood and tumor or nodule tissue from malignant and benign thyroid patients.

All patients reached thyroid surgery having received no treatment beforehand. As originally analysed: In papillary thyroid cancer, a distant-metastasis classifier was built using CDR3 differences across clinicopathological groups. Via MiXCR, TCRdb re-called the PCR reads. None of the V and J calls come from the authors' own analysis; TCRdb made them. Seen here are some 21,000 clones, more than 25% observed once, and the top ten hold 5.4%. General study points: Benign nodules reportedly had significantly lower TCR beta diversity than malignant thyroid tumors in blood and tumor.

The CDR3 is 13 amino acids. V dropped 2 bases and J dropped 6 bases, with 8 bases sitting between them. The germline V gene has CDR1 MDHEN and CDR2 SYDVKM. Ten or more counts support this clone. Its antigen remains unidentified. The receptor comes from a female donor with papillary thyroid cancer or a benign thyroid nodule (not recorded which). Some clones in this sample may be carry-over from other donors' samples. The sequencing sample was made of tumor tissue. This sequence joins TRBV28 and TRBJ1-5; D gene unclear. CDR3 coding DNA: TGTGCCAGCAGTTTAGGAAATACTCAGCCCCAGCATTTT. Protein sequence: CASSLGNTQPQHF.